Each of the 18 T cell receptor beta chains below was sequenced from the same sample in a study of CD8 T cells in ankylosing spondylitis (dated by TCRdb to 2017 to 2019). Library method: 5' RACE. Instrument on record: Illumina HiSeq 2500. Using fastp at Q25 and MiXCR, TCRdb reprocessed the public reads and kept productive beta chains. Entries are consolidated by CDR3 protein sequence, retaining the most common genes and DNA. This sample has about 280,000 distinct CDR3 sequences in its table, and roughly 20% of those were observed once. Of the sample, roughly 7.3% is held by the ten largest clones. Sequenced material: blood, either unsorted or a sorted T cell fraction (not recorded which). Receptors originate from a male donor with ankylosing spondylitis or in good health (not recorded which).

The genes are TRBV5-6 and TRBJ2-7, with a weak D call TRBD1 (5 bases). V lost 5 bases and J 3 bases, leaving 15 bases between the germline ends. The CDR3 sequence is 14 residues long. Germline CDR1 is SGHDT and CDR2 is YYEEEE. The CDR3 DNA reads TGTGCCAGCAGTCGGCAGGGCATTGACTACGAGCAGTACGTC. Protein sequence: CASSRQGIDYEQYV.

The chain employs TRBV7-8 and TRBJ1-1, with D unclear. Per germline, CDR1 SGHVS and CDR2 FQNEAQ. V lost 2 bases and J lost 3, with 13 bases in between. The CDR3 consists of 15 residues. The CDR3 region has the DNA TGTGCCAGCAGCTTATTTAAGGAAAGTCACACTGAAGCTTTCTTT. Its translation is CASSLFKESHTEAFF.

The rearrangement links TRBV27 to TRBJ2-2; tentative D call: TRBD2 (6 bases). Germline V lookup: CDR1 MNHEY, CDR2 SMNVEV (reference sequence). The CDR3 is made up of 14 amino acids. The V end was cut by 7 bases, the J end by 5 bases, with 14 bases between. In nucleotides, the CDR3 is TGTGCCAGCAATCTTAGCGGCGGGACCGGGGAGCTGTTTTTT. Translating it yields CASNLSGGTGELFF.

The chain is built from TRBV7-8 and TRBJ2-6; no firm D call. Trimming removed 0 bases at V and 7 bases at J, with 7 bases between. Germline assignment: CDR1 SGHVS and CDR2 FQNEAQ. This CDR3 has 14 amino acids. CDR3 coding DNA: TGTGCCAGCAGCTTAGCGACAATAGCCAACGTCCTGACTTTC. Translating it yields CASSLATIANVLTF.

This clonotype was counted a few times. The chain uses TRBV5-1 and TRBJ2-7, with 9 nucleotides matching TRBD2. There are 14 residues in the CDR3. CDR1 is SGHRS and CDR2 is YFSETQ in the germline V gene. Losses at the gene ends were 2 bases for V and 4 bases for J; bases not matched to a gene: 4. The CDR3 DNA reads as TGCGCCAGCAGCTTAGTAGCGGGAGCTTACGAGCAGTACGTC. Translated: CASSLVAGAYEQYV.

The CDR3 loop reads CASTSGVGTDTQYF. CDR3 coding DNA: TGTGCCAGCACCTCAGGGGTAGGCACAGATACGCAGTATTTT. V gene TRBV11-1 combines with J gene TRBJ2-3, with D possibly TRBD1 on 6 matching bases. Germline loops: CDR1 SGHAT, CDR2 FQDESV (reference sequence). The CDR3 has 14 residues. V lost 7 bases and J 1 base, leaving 12 bases between the germline ends.

There are a few counts of this clonotype. The CDR3 here is CASSLSRQETQYF. The CDR3 coding sequence is TGTGCCAGCAGCTTAAGTAGGCAAGAGACCCAGTACTTC. The J gene is TRBJ2-5, the V gene TRBV7-3; D not resolved. V gave up 1 base and J gave up 2 bases, with 5 bases separating them. The CDR3 loop spans 13 amino acids. Per the germline V gene, CDR1 is SGHTA and CDR2 is FQGTGA.

This clonotype was detected ten times or more. This chain joins TRBV27 and TRBJ1-6; D gene unclear. Per germline, CDR1 MNHEY and CDR2 SMNVEV (reference sequence). V was trimmed by 4 bases and J by 9 bases, leaving 10 bases between them. This CDR3 comprises 13 residues. The CDR3, as DNA: TGTGCCAGCAGTTATGGTCCGGGTTCACCCCTCCACTTT. Translated, it gives CASSYGPGSPLHF.

This clonotype was detected ten times or more. The chain has TRBV5-1 and TRBJ1-1; TRBD1 agrees at 10 bases. This CDR3 spans 14 amino acids. Trimming at V came to 3 bases and at J to 4 bases, leaving 3 bases not matched to a gene. Germline assignment: CDR1 SGHRS and CDR2 YFSETQ. CDR3 residues: CASSWTGGGTEAFF. The CDR3 DNA follows: TGCGCCAGCAGCTGGACAGGGGGAGGCACTGAAGCTTTCTTT.

This clonotype was counted between two and nine times. This chain connects TRBV2 to TRBJ1-5; D perhaps matches TRBD1 (5 bases). The ends were cut back, 3 bases at V and 1 base at J, with 10 bases in the middle. Germline CDR1 SNHLY, CDR2 FYNNEI. The CDR3 consists of 15 residues. The CDR3 DNA sequence: TGTGCCAGCAGTGAGCAAAGGGGAAGCAATCAGCCCCAGCATTTT. Its protein is CASSEQRGSNQPQHF.

This clonotype was picked up one time. A much bigger clone sits one base away, suggesting this may be a read error. The chain is built from TRBV20-1 and TRBJ2-3, with a possible D match to TRBD1 (6 bases). The V end lost 2 bases, the J end lost 10 bases, and 25 bases lay between the germline ends. The germline gives CDR1 DFQATT, CDR2 SNEGSKA (reference sequence). This CDR3 is built from 16 residues. CDR3: CSARTKLDRFSNAQYF. CDR3 in DNA: TGCAGTGCTAGAACTAAGCTCGACAGGTTTTCAAATGCGCAGTATTTT.

Only a few counts were recorded for this clonotype. The J gene is TRBJ1-2, the V gene TRBV12-3 or TRBV12-4; D may be TRBD1 (6 bases). This CDR3 is 13 amino acids long. V was shortened by 4 bases and J by 8 bases, with 14 bases between the two germline ends. DNA for the CDR3: TGTGCCAGCAGTTCACAGGGAAGACAAGGCTACACCTTC. Protein: CASSSQGRQGYTF.

There are a few counts of this clonotype. The V gene is TRBV5-1, the J gene TRBJ2-3; D may match TRBD1 or TRBD2 (5 bases each). The CDR3 totals 13 residues. Deletions cut 3 bases from V and 5 bases from J, with 10 bases between. Germline values: CDR1 SGHRS, CDR2 YFSETQ. The CDR3 loop reads CASSSGGEDTQYF. For the CDR3, the DNA is TGCGCCAGCAGCTCTGGGGGTGAAGATACGCAGTATTTT.

DNA for the CDR3: TGTGCCAGCAGCCCGGGGGGGGGAGGGCCACTAACTACGCAGTATTTT. Its protein is CASSPGGGGPLTTQYF. V and J are TRBV11-2 and TRBJ2-3; 8 bases fit TRBD2. The V gene's germline CDR1 is SGHAT and CDR2 FQNNGV. V lost 5 bases to trimming and J lost 8 bases; unmatched junction nucleotides: 15. The CDR3 loop spans 16 amino acids. Full variable domain (remainder filled in from reference TRBV11-2 and TRBJ2-3): EAGVAQSPRYKIIEKRQSVAFWCNPISGHATLYWYQQILGQGPKLLIQFQNNGVVDDSQLPKDRFSAERLKGVDSTLKIQPAKLEDSAVYLCASSPGGGGPLTTQYFGPGTRLTVL.

This clonotype was counted a few times. This chain joins TRBV11-2 and TRBJ2-1, with 7 bases aligning to TRBD1. The CDR3 totals 11 residues. The V gene's germline CDR1 is SGHAT and CDR2 FQNNGV. Germline trimming cut 5 bases from V and 10 bases from J; bases unmatched to any gene: 2. The CDR3 protein is CASSADREQFF. The CDR3 DNA sequence: TGTGCCAGCAGCGCGGACAGGGAGCAGTTCTTC.

This clonotype was picked up many times. The chain is built from TRBV7-2 and TRBJ2-7; no firm D call. Germline V gene data show CDR1 as SGHTA and CDR2 as FQGNSA. V lost 1 base to trimming and J lost 1 base, with 8 bases between them. This CDR3 is 14 amino acids long. CDR3 loop: CASSLDSGSYEQYV. The CDR3 DNA is TGTGCCAGCAGCTTAGATTCGGGTTCCTACGAGCAGTACGTC.

V usage is TRBV14 and J usage is TRBJ2-5, with 9 bases matching TRBD2. This CDR3 contains 15 residues. Germline V gives CDR1 SGHDN, CDR2 FVKESK. The V segment lost 2 bases and the J segment 1 base; nucleotides outside the gene matches: 2. The DNA for the CDR3 is TGTGCCAGCAGCCAACAGACTAGCGGCCAAGAGACCCAGTACTTC. Amino acid sequence: CASSQQTSGQETQYF.

This clonotype was seen many times. The J gene is TRBJ1-1, the V gene TRBV6-1; no clear D gene. Germline V CDR1 and CDR2: MNHNS, SASEGT. V shed 1 base and J shed 1 base, with 7 bases lying between them. CDR3 length equals 14 residues. The CDR3 spells CASSEGEQNTEAFF. CDR3 coding DNA: TGTGCCAGCAGTGAAGGGGAACAGAACACTGAAGCTTTCTTT.